This T cell receptor (beta chain) was retrieved from a study of T cell repertoires in cytomegalovirus infection. About the research overall: CMV epitopes in the study were HLA-C-restricted (recently identified) and HLA-B-restricted (well studied).

This clonotype has more than one count but fewer than ten. Its antigen is not identified. TCRdb re-called the reads through MiXCR, storing one row per CDR3 protein. The sample includes 80,000 or so distinct CDR3 sequences, more than 20% of them seen just once. CDR1 is SNHLY and CDR2 is FYNNEI in the germline V gene. V was cut by 7 bases and J by 5 bases, with 14 bases left in between. The CDR3 consists of 13 residues. The sequence came from a human donor in good health (CMV status not recorded). Some clones in this sample may be carry-over from other donors' samples. The sample in question was CD8+ T cells from cultured PBMCs, obtained from culture after CMV antigen stimulation. V usage is TRBV2 and J usage is TRBJ1-1, with D possibly matching TRBD1 (5 bases). In DNA, the CDR3 is TGTGCCAGCAATACTGGGGGGGTTACTGAAGCTTTCTTT. It translates to CASNTGGVTEAFF.